This T cell receptor (beta chain) emerged from a study of T-cell reconstitution after alpha-beta-depleted transplantation in children. The study, taken as a whole, reports: Reportedly, only several hundred clones from non-depleted graft cells drove alpha-beta T-cell counts at about two months. Surviving recipient T cells and thymic progenitors underlay high day-60 TCRbeta diversity in some patients.

This clonotype was observed many times. What it binds is unknown. Unique molecular identifiers were incorporated into the prepared TCRbeta library. TCRdb used MiXCR to reprocess the PCR reads, holding one entry per CDR3 protein. The table lists hundreds of thousands of distinct CDR3 sequences, roughly 14% of them singletons. The trim removed 4 bases at V and 5 bases at J, leaving 3 bases unmatched. CDR1 SGHRS and CDR2 YFSETQ come from the germline V gene. This CDR3 spans 13 amino acids. The receptor comes from a girl aged 2-10 years with congenital amegakaryocytic thrombocytopenia, due to receive a stem cell transplant. The rearrangement links TRBV5-1 to TRBJ2-4, with TRBD1 matching over 7 bases. This specimen consisted of PBMCs, obtained before TCRalphabeta/CD19-depleted stem cell transplant. The CDR3 region has the DNA TGCGCCAGCAGCCCAGGGACAGAAAACATTCAGTACTTC. Protein sequence: CASSPGTENIQYF.